This T cell receptor beta chain was observed in a study of cytomegalovirus exposure and HLA in healthy donors. Study outcomes and limitations: The authors enumerated 150 to 200 TCR beta chains as linked to cytomegalovirus.

Measured with immunoSEQ multiplex PCR; TCRdb has only the in-frame clones, and not every one. The sample shows fewer than 250,000 clones, over 65% of them seen only once. This CDR3 region has 15 residues. CDR1 and CDR2 from the germline V gene are SGHVS and FNYEAQ. Trimming pared 1 base from V and 6 bases from J, leaving 15 bases between. Notes on this clone: Its target is not known.

The V and J genes are TRBV7-6 and TRBJ1-1; D perhaps matches TRBD1 (6 bases). The clonotype was recovered from a woman younger than 35 in good health and CMV-seronegative. The sequenced material came from PBMCs. The CDR3 DNA follows: TGTGCCAGCAGCTTAGATACATCAGGGGTGTCTGAAGCTTTCTTT. Protein sequence: CASSLDTSGVSEAFF.